This is a list of T cell receptor beta chains from one sample in a study of blood T cell repertoires in COVID-19. Some clones are missing from TCRdb's copy, which holds only in-frame ones; the method was immunoSEQ multiplex PCR. The sample records more than 200,000 clones, more than 80% being singletons. Material: peripheral blood. These receptors all come from a woman over 75 with acute or convalescent COVID-19. Both conserved end residues are part of each CDR3. The D gene is left open where the match is weak. Part of the rows lack a size; the others show once, few, many or a class for expanded clones.

V,D,size,J,CDR3,DNA
TRBV20-1,.,.,TRBJ1-2,CSASLISGSGYTF,TGCAGTGCTAGTCTAATTTCCGGGTCTGGCTACACCTTC
TRBV5-1,TRBD2,.,TRBJ2-3,CASSVGLAGGTATDTQYF,TGCGCCAGCAGCGTGGGACTAGCGGGGGGTACTGCCACAGATACGCAGTATTTT
TRBV5-1,TRBD1,.,TRBJ2-3,CASSLAGQGPSTDTQYF,TGCGCCAGCAGCTTGGCAGGACAGGGTCCTAGCACAGATACGCAGTATTTT
TRBV28,.,.,TRBJ1-2,CASSFLSAHTF,TGTGCCAGCAGTTTCCTTTCCGCGCACACCTTC
TRBV9,TRBD2,.,TRBJ2-1,CASSARLAGGGEQFF,TGTGCCAGCAGCGCTCGACTAGCGGGAGGCGGTGAGCAGTTCTTC
TRBV27,.,.,TRBJ2-6,CASTPWGDSGANVLTF,TGTGCCAGCACCCCTTGGGGGGACTCTGGGGCCAACGTCCTGACTTTC
TRBV11-2,TRBD1,many,TRBJ1-4,CASSFGTGDEKLFF,TGTGCCAGCAGCTTCGGGACAGGCGATGAAAAACTGTTTTTT
TRBV30,TRBD1,.,TRBJ1-2,CAWSGVGTVNFYGYTF,TGTGCCTGGAGTGGAGTTGGGACAGTGAACTTCTATGGCTACACCTTC
TRBV29-1,TRBD1,.,TRBJ1-2,CSVRTGNLYGYTF,TGCAGCGTGAGGACAGGAAATCTCTATGGCTACACCTTC
TRBV3-1/TRBV3-2,.,.,TRBJ2-7,CASSHWGKDEQYF,TGTGCCAGCAGCCACTGGGGCAAGGACGAGCAGTACTTC
TRBV9,.,.,TRBJ1-1,CASSVSGDTEAFF,TGTGCCAGCAGCGTGTCAGGGGACACTGAAGCTTTCTTT
TRBV28,TRBD2,.,TRBJ2-6,CAGSRHPGGGTGANVLTF,TGTGCCGGCAGCCGTCACCCGGGGGGAGGGACCGGGGCCAACGTCCTGACTTTC
TRBV28,.,.,TRBJ1-6,CASREVFDFSYNSPLHF,TGTGCCAGCAGAGAAGTATTCGACTTCTCCTATAATTCACCCCTCCACTTT
TRBV4-1,TRBD2,.,TRBJ2-3,CASSQDRGGDTQYF,TGCGCCAGCAGCCAAGATCGGGGGGGCGATACGCAGTATTTT
TRBV10-3,.,.,TRBJ2-1,CAISASLMGRGYNEQFF,TGTGCCATCAGTGCATCCCTGATGGGCCGCGGGTACAATGAGCAGTTCTTC
TRBV24-1,.,.,TRBJ2-1,CATRALGDEQFF,TGTGCCACCAGGGCGCTAGGGGATGAGCAGTTCTTC
TRBV24-1,.,.,TRBJ2-1,CATSDSTVSSYNEQFF,TGTGCCACCAGTGATTCGACAGTTAGCTCCTACAATGAGCAGTTCTTC
TRBV7-2,.,.,TRBJ1-1,CASSLEAGMNTEAFF,TGTGCCAGCAGCTTAGAAGCGGGGATGAACACTGAAGCTTTCTTT
TRBV25-1,.,.,TRBJ2-7,CASSEQNYEQYF,TGTGCCAGCAGTGAACAAAACTACGAGCAGTACTTC
TRBV19,.,.,TRBJ1-1,CASSIFKNTEAFF,TGTGCCAGTAGTATATTCAAGAACACTGAAGCTTTCTTT
TRBV28,.,once,TRBJ2-5,CASSLLQGAETQYF,TGTGCCAGCAGTTTATTACAGGGTGCGGAGACCCAGTACTTC
TRBV11-3,.,.,TRBJ2-3,CASSSMGLNTDTQYF,TGTGCCAGCAGCTCCATGGGACTCAACACAGATACGCAGTATTTT
TRBV6-5,TRBD1,few,TRBJ1-2,CASSLSRTGGSYGYTF,TGTGCCAGCAGTTTATCACGGACAGGGGGCTCCTATGGCTACACCTTC
TRBV19,.,once,TRBJ1-5,CASSTQVTNQPQHF,TGTGCCAGTAGTACCCAGGTCACCAATCAGCCCCAGCATTTT
TRBV7-9,TRBD1,.,TRBJ1-1,CASSSPLGQRNTEAFF,TGTGCCAGCAGCTCTCCCCTGGGACAGAGGAACACTGAAGCTTTCTTT
TRBV4-1,.,.,TRBJ2-5,CASSQVSGGPYF,TGCGCCAGCAGCCAAGTTTCGGGGGGCCCATACTTC
TRBV19,.,.,TRBJ2-7,CASSPGLHYEQYF,TGTGCCAGTAGTCCCGGACTACATTACGAGCAGTACTTC
TRBV14,.,.,TRBJ2-1,CASSLGQWVDEQFF,TGTGCCAGCAGCTTAGGACAGTGGGTGGATGAGCAGTTCTTC
TRBV7-2,.,.,TRBJ1-5,CASSLDSSKPQHF,TGTGCCAGCAGCTTAGACAGTAGTAAGCCCCAGCATTTT
TRBV12-3/TRBV12-4,.,.,TRBJ1-1,CASSYGTNEAFF,TGTGCCAGCAGCTATGGGACAAATGAAGCTTTCTTT
TRBV7-2,.,.,TRBJ1-3,CASSLGPGSSGNTIYF,TGTGCCAGCAGCTTAGGGCCGGGGAGCTCTGGAAACACCATATATTTT
TRBV30,.,.,TRBJ1-1,CAWSAVLGSTEAFF,TGTGCCTGGAGCGCTGTATTAGGGAGTACTGAAGCTTTCTTT
TRBV5-3,TRBD2,.,TRBJ2-5,CARSLTSGIFQETQYF,TGTGCCAGAAGCTTGACTAGCGGGATTTTCCAAGAGACCCAGTACTTC
TRBV5-4,TRBD2,.,TRBJ2-5,CASSFQGGETQYF,TGTGCCAGCAGCTTTCAGGGAGGGGAGACCCAGTACTTC
TRBV24-1,.,.,TRBJ2-7,CATSDLYEQYF,TGTGCCACCAGTGATCTCTACGAGCAGTACTTC